This record concerns one TCR beta chain sequence. Seattle researchers signed up patients amid active infection and tracked them longitudinally. This record comes from a study of blood T cell repertoires in COVID-19. The wider study: Samples taken during acute and convalescent COVID-19 were collected in the United States, Italy and Spain. Nucleic acid was either cDNA or gDNA, and it came from T cells, B-cell-depleted T cells, or PBMCs.

V shed 4 bases and J 7 bases; nucleotides not matched to a gene: 10. Germline V CDR1 and CDR2: SGHRS, YFSETQ. The CDR3 contains 16 residues. The assay was immunoSEQ multiplex PCR, and TCRdb's table has in-frame clones only and misses some. The repertoire has more than 95,000 clones, around 83% of them found once; the top ten carry roughly 3%. The sequencing input was peripheral blood. V is TRBV5-1 and J is TRBJ2-1; 11 bases fit TRBD2. The TCR comes from an elderly woman with COVID-19, enrolled during active disease. CDR3 sequence reads: CASSPLTSGSRNEQFF. The CDR3 nucleotides are TGCGCCAGCAGCCCCCTTACTAGCGGGAGTCGTAATGAGCAGTTCTTC.